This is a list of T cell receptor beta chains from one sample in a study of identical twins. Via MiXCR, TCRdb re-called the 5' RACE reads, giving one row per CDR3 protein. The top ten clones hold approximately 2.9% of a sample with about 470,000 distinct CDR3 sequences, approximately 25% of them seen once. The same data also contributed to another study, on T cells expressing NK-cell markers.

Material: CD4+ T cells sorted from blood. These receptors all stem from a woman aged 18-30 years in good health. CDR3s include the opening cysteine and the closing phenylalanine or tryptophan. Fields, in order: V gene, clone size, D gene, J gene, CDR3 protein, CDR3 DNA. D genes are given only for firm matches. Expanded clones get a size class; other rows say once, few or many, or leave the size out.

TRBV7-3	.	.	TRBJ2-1	CASSLSQGGHNEQFF	TGTGCCAGCAGCTTATCGCAGGGCGGTCACAATGAGCAGTTCTTC
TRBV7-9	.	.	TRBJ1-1	CASSLWGEPEAFF	TGTGCCAGCAGCTTATGGGGGGAACCTGAAGCTTTCTTT
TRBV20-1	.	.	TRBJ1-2	CSARAQAIGNYGYTF	TGCAGTGCTAGAGCTCAGGCCATCGGGAACTATGGCTACACCTTC
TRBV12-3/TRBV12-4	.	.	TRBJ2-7	CTSSFRGILGEQYF	TGTACCAGCAGTTTCAGGGGAATCCTCGGGGAGCAGTACTTC
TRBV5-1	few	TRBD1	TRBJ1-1	CASSNTGAQETFF	TGCGCCAGCAGCAACACAGGGGCACAGGAAACTTTCTTT
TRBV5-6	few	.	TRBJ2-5	CASSFRQGQETQYF	TGTGCCAGCAGCTTTCGGCAGGGCCAAGAGACCCAGTACTTC
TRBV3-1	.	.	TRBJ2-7	CASSPPGLYEQYF	TGTGCCAGCAGCCCACCTGGCCTCTACGAGCAGTACTTC
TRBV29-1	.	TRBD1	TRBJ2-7	CSVGTGSSPRLSYEQYF	TGCAGCGTTGGGACAGGGTCCTCACCCCGTCTCTCCTACGAGCAGTACTTC
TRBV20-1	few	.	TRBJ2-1	CSARDLGRGGDEQFF	TGCAGTGCTAGAGATCTCGGGAGAGGGGGCGATGAGCAGTTCTTC
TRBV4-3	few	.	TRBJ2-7	CASSQVWGGGSWEQYF	TGCGCCAGCAGCCAAGTATGGGGAGGTGGGAGTTGGGAGCAGTACTTC
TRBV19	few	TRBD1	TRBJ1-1	CASKVPGQGMNTEAFF	TGTGCCAGTAAAGTCCCGGGACAGGGGATGAACACTGAAGCTTTCTTT
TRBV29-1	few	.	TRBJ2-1	CSVEYPSPFF	TGCAGCGTTGAATACCCAAGTCCGTTCTTC
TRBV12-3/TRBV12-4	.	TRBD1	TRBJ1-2	CASTWGTGGGYTF	TGTGCCAGCACCTGGGGGACAGGGGGAGGCTACACCTTC
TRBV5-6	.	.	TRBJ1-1	CASSDLLTRVDTEAFF	TGTGCCAGCAGCGACCTACTTACAAGGGTGGACACTGAAGCTTTCTTT
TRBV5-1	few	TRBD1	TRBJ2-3	CASSFTGVGDTQYF	TGCGCCAGCAGCTTCACAGGGGTTGGAGATACGCAGTATTTT
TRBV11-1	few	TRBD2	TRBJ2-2	CASSLGTSGSSYYTGELFF	TGTGCCAGCAGCTTAGGGACTAGCGGGAGTTCATATTACACCGGGGAGCTGTTTTTT